This T cell receptor beta chain was sequenced for a study of blood T cell repertoires in COVID-19. The overall study: Sites across the United States, Italy and Spain contributed samples from acute and convalescent COVID-19. From T cells, B-cell-depleted T cells, or PBMCs came the material, which was cDNA or gDNA.

In the original processing: Nucleated cell number was recorded as an estimate derived from reference gene primer amplification. This table comes from immunoSEQ multiplex PCR, and its TCRdb copy is limited to in-frame clones, with some not included. That table furnishes V, J and clone size, whereas the DNA furnished D and trimming. The sample holds hundreds of thousands of clones, roughly 85% seen once. V shed 0 bases, J shed 7 bases, and the junction held 7 bases outside the gene matches. Germline V gene sequence: CDR1 MGHRA, CDR2 YSYEKL. The CDR3 sequence is 16 residues long. Specimen: peripheral blood. The clonotype comes from a human donor in a cohort sampled during active COVID-19. The genes are TRBV4-1 and TRBJ2-1; 9 bases fit TRBD2. This CDR3 reads CASSQDLAGGQNEQFF. In DNA, the CDR3 is TGCGCCAGCAGCCAAGATCTTGCGGGGGGGCAAAATGAGCAGTTCTTC.